This T cell receptor (beta chain) was identified during a study of T-cell reconstitution after alpha-beta-depleted transplantation in children. The library targeted TCRbeta and was prepared with unique molecular identifiers. MiXCR, applied by TCRdb to the PCR reads, yields one record per CDR3 protein. The sample consists of hundreds of thousands of distinct CDR3 sequences, around 10% of them appearing once. This clonotype appeared many times. The TCR was taken from a human donor who donated a stem cell graft to a child with acute lymphoblastic leukemia. Source: PBMCs from the stem cell graft donor, taken from the stem cell graft.

As DNA, the CDR3 is TGCGCCAGCAGCCAAGATCGTTCAGTTATCTATGGCTACACCTTC. Translating it yields CASSQDRSVIYGYTF. The chain has TRBV4-3 and TRBJ1-2; no definite D call. Trimming pared 0 bases from V and 4 bases from J, leaving 12 bases between. The CDR3 is 15 amino acids. Germline assignment: CDR1 LGHNA and CDR2 YSLEER.